This T cell receptor (beta chain) was sequenced in a study of human T cells and chemical hapten exposure. Study as a whole: The variation in per-sample TCR yields arose mainly from small differences in pooled library volumes. Study observations and caveats: Among expanded TCRs, significantly more large CDR3 similarity clusters formed than among controls.

The time point was: patch test 2, 6 weeks after DPC sensitization. Treatment indicated: therapeutic diphenylcyclopropenone sensitization with weekly scalp DPC. Before extraction, the whole blood was not fractionated, and total RNA was taken from it. The study used a library that attached unique molecular identifiers to individual cDNA molecules. Via MiXCR, TCRdb re-called the RACE reads, giving one row per CDR3 protein. The data show roughly 94,000 distinct CDR3 sequences, about 9% seen once. The CDR3 runs 11 residues. The germline V gene has CDR1 SQVTM and CDR2 ANQGSEA. V was trimmed by 6 bases and J by 9 bases, leaving 12 bases between them. Ten or more counts support this clonotype. Its target is unknown.

This specimen was whole blood, taken in connection with sensitization to the hapten diphenylcyclopropenone (DPC). The chain is built from TRBV29-1 and TRBJ2-1, with TRBD1 as a possible D gene (5 bases). This clonotype was sampled from a woman in her thirties or forties with alopecia areata. Some clones in this sample may be carry-over from other donors' samples. The CDR3 region has the DNA TGCAGCGTCGTAAGGGGCGGTGAGCAGTTCTTC. Translation gives CSVVRGGEQFF.